This is a list of T cell receptor beta chains from one sample in a study of T cell changes during pregnancy in multiple sclerosis. Only in-frame clones appear in the TCRdb table, and some are missing; sequencing was by immunoSEQ multiplex PCR. This repertoire shows about 50,000 clones, about 91% found once; its top ten account for roughly 10%. The input for sequencing was CD8+ T cells from peripheral blood mononuclear cells, taken after pregnancy. Receptors originate from a female donor with multiple sclerosis, enrolled in a pregnancy study. Each CDR3 is given with its conserved first and last residue. Each record gives: clone size, D gene, V gene, J gene, CDR3 protein, CDR3 DNA. D genes are given only for firm matches. Only some rows state a clone size, as once, few, many or a class for expanded clones.

>-|-|TRBV11-2|TRBJ2-7
CASSLESGNDYEQYF
TGTGCCAGCAGCTTAGAGAGCGGCAACGACTACGAGCAGTACTTC
>-|-|TRBV5-6|TRBJ1-2
CASSSSQVQNYGYTF
TGTGCCAGCAGCTCATCACAGGTTCAGAACTATGGCTACACCTTC
>-|-|TRBV21-1|TRBJ2-2
CASSNSAGFNVITGELFF
TGTGCCAGCAGCAATTCGGCAGGGTTCAATGTTATCACCGGGGAGCTGTTTTTT
>-|TRBD1|TRBV6-4|TRBJ1-2
CASSDSDRGNYGYTF
TGTGCCAGCAGTGACTCGGACAGGGGGAACTATGGCTACACCTTC
>once|-|TRBV27|TRBJ1-2
CASSLRSNYGYTF
TGTGCCAGCAGTTTGAGATCGAACTATGGCTACACCTTC
>-|-|TRBV2|TRBJ1-4
CASSEPQGKEDEKLFF
TGTGCCAGCAGTGAACCCCAGGGTAAAGAGGATGAAAAACTGTTTTTT
>-|-|TRBV27|TRBJ2-2
CASSKQVGLIGELFF
TGTGCCAGCAGTAAACAGGTTGGCCTGATCGGGGAGCTGTTTTTT
>-|-|TRBV19|TRBJ2-7
CASSIPGTYDYEQYF
TGTGCCAGTAGTATTCCCGGGACATACGATTACGAGCAGTACTTC
>-|-|TRBV27|TRBJ2-7
CASSFGQEHYEQYF
TGTGCCAGCAGTTTCGGTCAGGAACACTACGAGCAGTACTTC
>-|-|TRBV7-9|TRBJ1-1
CASSFTELNTEAFF
TGTGCCAGCAGCTTCACAGAGTTGAACACTGAAGCTTTCTTT
>-|-|TRBV9|TRBJ1-1
CASSAGGTEAFF
TGTGCCAGCAGCGCGGGTGGCACTGAAGCTTTCTTT
>-|-|TRBV13|TRBJ1-2
CASSLEPGGRGYTF
TGTGCCAGCAGCTTGGAGCCCGGAGGGAGAGGCTACACCTTC
>-|-|TRBV4-1|TRBJ2-3
CASSHRDTSTDTQYF
TGCGCCAGCAGTCACCGGGACACCTCCACAGATACGCAGTATTTT
>-|-|TRBV5-4|TRBJ2-5
CASSMTGKETQYF
TGTGCCAGCAGTATGACGGGGAAAGAGACCCAGTACTTC
>-|-|TRBV10-3|TRBJ1-2
CAIKWDTSNYGYTF
TGTGCCATCAAGTGGGACACCTCTAACTATGGCTACACCTTC
>-|-|TRBV7-2|TRBJ2-1
CASSFTANEQFF
TGTGCCAGCAGCTTCACAGCTAATGAGCAGTTCTTC
>-|TRBD1|TRBV5-1|TRBJ2-2
CASSLGTGSGELFF
TGCGCCAGCAGCTTGGGGACAGGGAGCGGGGAGCTGTTTTTT
>-|TRBD2|TRBV9|TRBJ2-1
CASSDSGTDYNEQFF
TGTGCCAGCAGCGACAGCGGGACTGATTACAATGAGCAGTTCTTC
>few|-|TRBV7-9|TRBJ1-1
CATETTEAFF
TGTGCCACCGAAACGACAGAAGCTTTCTTT
>-|-|TRBV10-2|TRBJ2-7
CASSGSSTYEQYF
TGCGCCAGCAGTGGTAGCAGCACCTACGAGCAGTACTTC
>-|TRBD1|TRBV9|TRBJ2-1
CASSSSKGGRNYNEQFF
TGTGCCAGCAGCTCCAGCAAAGGGGGCCGAAACTACAATGAGCAGTTCTTC
>-|TRBD1|TRBV9|TRBJ2-7
CASSIGTAYEQYF
TGTGCCAGCAGCATCGGGACAGCCTACGAGCAGTACTTC
>-|-|TRBV13|TRBJ2-4
CASSFSGVAKNIQYF
TGTGCCAGCAGCTTTAGCGGCGTAGCCAAAAACATTCAGTACTTC
>-|-|TRBV11-3|TRBJ2-1
CASSNLQGEVNEQFF
TGTGCCAGCAGCAATCTCCAGGGTGAGGTCAATGAGCAGTTCTTC
>few|TRBD1|TRBV6-4|TRBJ1-2
CASSPGQAGSGYTF
TGTGCCAGCAGTCCGGGACAGGCGGGGAGTGGCTACACCTTC
>once|-|TRBV4-2|TRBJ1-1
CASSQELRLNTEAFF
TGTGCCAGCAGCCAAGAATTGCGGTTGAACACTGAAGCTTTCTTT
>-|-|TRBV5-1|TRBJ2-7
CASSLIPGGMNSYEQYF
TGCGCCAGCAGCTTAATTCCAGGGGGGATGAACTCCTACGAGCAGTACTTC
>-|TRBD2|TRBV5-4|TRBJ2-7
CASSGTSRHEQYF
TGTGCCAGCAGCGGGACTAGTCGCCACGAGCAGTACTTC
>-|-|TRBV5-1|TRBJ2-1
CASSNGGGYNEQFF
TGCGCCAGCAGCAATGGAGGCGGCTACAATGAGCAGTTCTTC
>-|-|TRBV5-6|TRBJ1-4
CASSLQTDYEKLFF
TGTGCCAGCAGCTTGCAGACAGACTATGAAAAACTGTTTTTT
>-|TRBD2|TRBV6-1|TRBJ2-3
CASSAVAGGTDTQYF
TGTGCCAGCAGTGCGGTAGCGGGGGGCACAGATACGCAGTATTTT
>-|-|TRBV5-4|TRBJ2-1
CASHGGSNEQFF
TGTGCCAGTCACGGGGGAAGCAATGAGCAGTTCTTC
>-|-|TRBV7-9|TRBJ1-2
CASSSYAVDSHGYTF
TGTGCCAGCAGCTCTTACGCTGTCGACTCTCATGGCTACACCTTC
>-|-|TRBV9|TRBJ1-5
CASSVGGSNQPQHF
TGTGCCAGCAGCGTCGGCGGTAGCAATCAGCCCCAGCATTTT
>-|-|TRBV6-5|TRBJ1-1
CASSDFEEGITEAFF
TGTGCCAGCAGTGACTTCGAGGAGGGGATCACTGAAGCTTTCTTT
>-|-|TRBV5-6|TRBJ2-1
CASSPDRDSYNEQFF
TGTGCCAGCAGCCCCGACCGGGACTCCTACAATGAGCAGTTCTTC
>-|TRBD2|TRBV7-3|TRBJ2-5
CASSLLAGETQYF
TGTGCCAGCAGCTTATTAGCGGGAGAGACCCAGTACTTC
>-|TRBD2|TRBV5-5|TRBJ2-5
CASRPRDYLQETQYF
TGTGCCAGCAGACCTAGGGACTACCTACAAGAGACCCAGTACTTC
>-|-|TRBV11-2|TRBJ1-2
CASSRSWLADGYTF
TGTGCCAGCAGCCGTTCTTGGTTGGCGGATGGCTACACCTTC
>-|TRBD1|TRBV7-3|TRBJ2-6
CASSFSGTGLLAAGANVLTF
TGTGCCAGCAGCTTTTCCGGGACAGGGCTTTTGGCGGCTGGGGCCAACGTCCTGACTTTC
>-|TRBD2|TRBV27|TRBJ2-1
CATSHSSGNNEQFF
TGTGCCACTTCCCACTCTAGCGGAAACAATGAGCAGTTCTTC
>-|TRBD2|TRBV7-9|TRBJ2-1
CASSTPGTSGSNEQFF
TGTGCCAGCAGCACTCCCGGGACTAGCGGGAGCAATGAGCAGTTCTTC
>-|TRBD1|TRBV13|TRBJ2-5
CASSTRDRGRQETQYF
TGTGCCAGCAGCACCCGGGACAGGGGGCGTCAAGAGACCCAGTACTTC
>-|-|TRBV6-5|TRBJ2-1
CASSYHVGGVTSEQFF
TGTGCCAGCAGTTACCACGTCGGCGGGGTTACGAGTGAGCAGTTCTTC
>-|-|TRBV4-1|TRBJ2-7
CASSQDLSYEQYF
TGCGCCAGCAGCCAAGATCTCTCCTACGAGCAGTACTTC
>-|-|TRBV9|TRBJ2-3
CASSPGLGGGDTQYF
TGTGCCAGCAGCCCCGGCTTGGGCGGAGGAGATACGCAGTATTTT
>-|TRBD2|TRBV27|TRBJ2-1
CASSPRTSSYEQFF
TGTGCCAGCAGTCCCAGGACTAGCAGCTATGAGCAGTTCTTC
>-|TRBD1|TRBV30|TRBJ1-2
CARDRGSYGYTF
TGTGCGCGGGACAGGGGATCCTATGGCTACACCTTC
>-|-|TRBV2|TRBJ1-3
CASTRKAGLEPGNTIYF
TGTGCCAGCACCCGAAAGGCAGGGCTTGAGCCTGGAAACACCATATATTTT
>-|-|TRBV2|TRBJ1-5
CASSEASGIHQPQHF
TGTGCCAGCAGTGAAGCGAGCGGGATCCATCAGCCCCAGCATTTT
>-|TRBD1|TRBV2|TRBJ1-5
CASSETGVNNQPQHF
TGTGCCAGCAGTGAAACAGGGGTGAACAATCAGCCCCAGCATTTT
>once|TRBD2|TRBV4-1|TRBJ2-2
CASSQIKSMPGLATELFF
TGCGCCAGCAGCCAGATAAAGAGCATGCCGGGACTAGCGACGGAGCTGTTTTTT
>-|TRBD2|TRBV7-9|TRBJ2-1
CASRTSGGAGEQFF
TGTGCCAGCAGGACTAGCGGGGGGGCCGGTGAGCAGTTCTTC
>-|TRBD1|TRBV6-1|TRBJ2-4
CASSEWGQGAPKNIQYF
TGTGCCAGCAGTGAATGGGGACAGGGGGCACCCAAAAACATTCAGTACTTC
>-|TRBD1|TRBV18|TRBJ1-2
CASSPRDRAGYTF
TGTGCCAGCTCACCAAGAGACAGGGCTGGCTACACCTTC
>-|-|TRBV25-1|TRBJ1-2
CASSEYDNTGLGYTF
TGTGCCAGCAGTGAATACGACAACACAGGGTTGGGCTACACCTTC
>-|-|TRBV19|TRBJ1-5
CASSMAGWRQPQHF
TGTGCCAGTAGTATGGCGGGTTGGAGACAGCCCCAGCATTTT
>-|TRBD1|TRBV7-9|TRBJ2-1
CASSLLGGDEQFF
TGTGCCAGCAGTCTCCTAGGGGGCGATGAGCAGTTCTTC
>-|-|TRBV2|TRBJ1-1
CASRDFGASAEAFF
TGTGCCAGCAGGGATTTTGGGGCTAGCGCTGAAGCTTTCTTT
>-|-|TRBV27|TRBJ2-1
CASSFGRVWGRGSNEQFF
TGTGCCAGCAGTTTCGGGCGGGTTTGGGGGCGGGGGTCCAATGAGCAGTTCTTC